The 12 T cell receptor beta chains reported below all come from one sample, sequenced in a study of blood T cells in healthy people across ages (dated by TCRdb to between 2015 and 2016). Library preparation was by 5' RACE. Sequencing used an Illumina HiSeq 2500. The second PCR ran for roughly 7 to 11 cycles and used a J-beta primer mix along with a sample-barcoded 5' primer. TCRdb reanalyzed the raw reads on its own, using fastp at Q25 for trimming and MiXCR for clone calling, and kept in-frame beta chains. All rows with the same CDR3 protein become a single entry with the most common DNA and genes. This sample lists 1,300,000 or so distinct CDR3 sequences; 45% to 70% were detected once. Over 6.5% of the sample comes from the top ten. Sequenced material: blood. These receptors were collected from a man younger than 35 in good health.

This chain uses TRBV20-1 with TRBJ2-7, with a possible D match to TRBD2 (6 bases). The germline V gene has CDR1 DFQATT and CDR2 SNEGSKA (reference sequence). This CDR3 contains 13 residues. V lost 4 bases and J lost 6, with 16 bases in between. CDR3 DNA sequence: TGCAGTGCTACCGTCGGGGGATCTCTCGAGCAGTACTTC. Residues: CSATVGGSLEQYF.

The CDR3: CASSNGQGAHQQYF. Here the CDR3 DNA reads TGTGCCAGCAGTAATGGACAGGGGGCGCATCAGCAGTACTTC. The chain combines TRBV12-3 or TRBV12-4 with TRBJ2-5; 11 bases map to TRBD1. V trimming: 5 bases; J trimming: 11 bases; junction bases outside the gene matches: 10. The CDR3 consists of 14 residues.

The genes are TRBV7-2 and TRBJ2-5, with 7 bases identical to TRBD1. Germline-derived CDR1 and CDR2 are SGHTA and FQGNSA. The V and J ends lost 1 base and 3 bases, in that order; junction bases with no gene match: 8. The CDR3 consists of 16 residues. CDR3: CASSLVETGREETQYF. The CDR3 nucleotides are TGTGCCAGCAGCTTAGTAGAGACAGGGAGAGAAGAGACCCAGTACTTC.

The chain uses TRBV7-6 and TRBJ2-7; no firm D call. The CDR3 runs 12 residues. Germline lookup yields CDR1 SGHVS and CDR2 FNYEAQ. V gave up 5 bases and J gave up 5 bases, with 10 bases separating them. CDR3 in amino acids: CASSPHVDEQYF. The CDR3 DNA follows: TGTGCCAGCAGCCCCCATGTAGACGAGCAGTACTTC.

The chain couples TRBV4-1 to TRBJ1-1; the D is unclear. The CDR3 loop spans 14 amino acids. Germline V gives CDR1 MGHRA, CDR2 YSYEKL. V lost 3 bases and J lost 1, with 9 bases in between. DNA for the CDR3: TGCGCCAGCAGCCACGGAAGTACGAACACTGAAGCTTTCTTT. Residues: CASSHGSTNTEAFF.

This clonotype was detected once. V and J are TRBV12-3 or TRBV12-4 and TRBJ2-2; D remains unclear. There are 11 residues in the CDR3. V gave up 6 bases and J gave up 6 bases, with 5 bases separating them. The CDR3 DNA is TGTGCCAGCAGAAGTCCCGGGGAGCTGTTTTTT. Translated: CASRSPGELFF.

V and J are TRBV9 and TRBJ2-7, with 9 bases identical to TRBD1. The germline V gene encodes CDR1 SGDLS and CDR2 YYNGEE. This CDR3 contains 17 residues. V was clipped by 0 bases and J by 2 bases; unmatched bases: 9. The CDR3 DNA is TGTGCCAGCAGCGTAGGTGCCGTGGACAGGGGCCCCTACGAGCAGTACTTC. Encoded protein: CASSVGAVDRGPYEQYF.

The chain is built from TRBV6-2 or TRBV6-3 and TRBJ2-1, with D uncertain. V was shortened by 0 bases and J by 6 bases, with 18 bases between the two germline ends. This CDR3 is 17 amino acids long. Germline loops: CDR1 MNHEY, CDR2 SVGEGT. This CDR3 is CASSYSMASAPLNEQFF. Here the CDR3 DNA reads TGTGCCAGCAGTTACTCGATGGCCAGCGCCCCCCTCAATGAGCAGTTCTTC.

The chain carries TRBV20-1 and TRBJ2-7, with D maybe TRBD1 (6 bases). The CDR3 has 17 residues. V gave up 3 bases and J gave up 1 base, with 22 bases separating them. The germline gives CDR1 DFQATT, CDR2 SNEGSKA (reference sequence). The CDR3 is CSASSRDTRLGSYEQYF. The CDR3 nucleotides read TGCAGTGCTAGTTCCCGGGACACAAGGTTGGGGTCCTACGAGCAGTACTTC.

For the CDR3, the DNA is TGCGCCAGCAGCCAAGTATCGGGGAATGACTATGGCTACACCTTC. Translated, it gives CASSQVSGNDYGYTF. The chain uses TRBV4-3 and TRBJ1-2, with no clear D. Germline CDR1 and CDR2: LGHNA and YSLEER. This CDR3 is 15 amino acids long. V lost 1 base, J lost 3 bases, and 12 bases lay in between.

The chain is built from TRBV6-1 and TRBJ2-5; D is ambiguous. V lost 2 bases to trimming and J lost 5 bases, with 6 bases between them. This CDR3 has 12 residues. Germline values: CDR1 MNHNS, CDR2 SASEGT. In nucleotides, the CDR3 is TGTGCCAGCAGTGAAACCAGGGAGACCCAGTACTTC. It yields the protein CASSETRETQYF.

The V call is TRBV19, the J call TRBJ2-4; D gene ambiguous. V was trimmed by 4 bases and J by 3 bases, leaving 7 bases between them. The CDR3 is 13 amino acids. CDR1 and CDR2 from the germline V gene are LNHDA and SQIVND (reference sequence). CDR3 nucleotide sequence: TGTGCCAGTAGTACAGAGTTCAAAAACATTCAGTACTTC. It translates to CASSTEFKNIQYF.